The entry that follows covers one T cell receptor beta chain sequence. The ends were cut back, 1 base at V and 6 bases at J, with 12 bases in the middle. CDR1 and CDR2 from the germline V gene are SGHNT and YYREEE (reference sequence). This CDR3 region has 14 residues. Cohort 3 recovery required two negative PCRs, clearance, or symptom resolution. Produced via immunoSEQ multiplex PCR; TCRdb's table is partial and in-frame only. The data contain about 480,000 clones, approximately 91% of them seen just once; the ten biggest clones take up under 9.5%. This sample is drawn from a study of blood T cell repertoires in COVID-19.

The origin of this receptor is a woman aged 55-70 years who had recovered from COVID-19. This chain joins TRBV5-4 and TRBJ2-3; perhaps TRBD2 as D (5 bases). The sequenced material came from PBMCs or T cells enriched from blood (not recorded which). The CDR3 nucleotides read TGTGCCAGCAGCTTGTCCGGGGTCCTGGATACGCAGTATTTT. Its protein is CASSLSGVLDTQYF.